This is a list of T cell receptor beta chains from one sample in a study of T cell changes during pregnancy in multiple sclerosis. Repertoires were generated with immunoSEQ multiplex PCR, while TCRdb's copy carries only in-frame clones and drops some. The repertoire includes approximately 130,000 clones, 90% to 98% of them detected once, and more than 0.4% sits in the top ten. The sample here was peripheral blood, taken after pregnancy. The receptors were sampled from a female donor with multiple sclerosis, enrolled in a pregnancy study. CDR3s include the opening cysteine and the closing phenylalanine or tryptophan. The D gene is left open where the match is weak. Clone size is stated in some rows and not others, as once, few, many or a class when expanded.

V gene: TRBV9; D gene: TRBD2; clone size: .; J gene: TRBJ2-2; CDR3 DNA: TGTGCCAGCAGCGTAGCCGGGGGGACCGGGGAGCTGTTTTTT; CDR3 protein: CASSVAGGTGELFF
V gene: TRBV19; D gene: TRBD2; clone size: .; J gene: TRBJ2-3; CDR3 DNA: TGTGCCAGTAGTTTGGCGGGAGTCCCAGATACGCAGTATTTT; CDR3 protein: CASSLAGVPDTQYF
V gene: TRBV28; D gene: .; clone size: .; J gene: TRBJ2-7; CDR3 DNA: TGTGCCAGCAGTTATCAGTTCCCCTACGAGCAGTACTTC; CDR3 protein: CASSYQFPYEQYF
V gene: TRBV9; D gene: TRBD2; clone size: .; J gene: TRBJ2-3; CDR3 DNA: TGTGCCAGCAGCGCTCTCGGGCGGGAGGTGAAAGATACGCAGTATTTT; CDR3 protein: CASSALGREVKDTQYF
V gene: TRBV6-5; D gene: TRBD2; clone size: .; J gene: TRBJ2-3; CDR3 DNA: TGTGCCAGCAGTTCGGGCCGGACTAGCGTCACGCAGTATTTT; CDR3 protein: CASSSGRTSVTQYF
V gene: TRBV7-2; D gene: TRBD1; clone size: .; J gene: TRBJ1-2; CDR3 DNA: TGTGCCAGCAACAGACAGGGGGCGGGTAACTATGGCTACACCTTC; CDR3 protein: CASNRQGAGNYGYTF
V gene: TRBV19; D gene: TRBD1; clone size: .; J gene: TRBJ2-7; CDR3 DNA: TGTGCCAGTAGTATAACGACAGGGGGAAGATACGAGCAGTACTTC; CDR3 protein: CASSITTGGRYEQYF
V gene: TRBV15; D gene: .; clone size: .; J gene: TRBJ2-5; CDR3 DNA: TGTGCCACCAGCAGAGGACAACAAGAGACCCAGTACTTC; CDR3 protein: CATSRGQQETQYF
V gene: TRBV7-9; D gene: .; clone size: once; J gene: TRBJ1-4; CDR3 DNA: TGTGCCAGCAGCTTAGGAGAAGCAACTAATGAAAAACTGTTTTTT; CDR3 protein: CASSLGEATNEKLFF
V gene: TRBV18; D gene: .; clone size: .; J gene: TRBJ1-5; CDR3 DNA: TGTGCCAGCTCACCAAGTGGGCTTGATCAGCCCCAGCATTTT; CDR3 protein: CASSPSGLDQPQHF
V gene: TRBV7-2; D gene: TRBD1; clone size: .; J gene: TRBJ2-5; CDR3 DNA: TGTGCCAGCAGCTTAGCTCGAGGAGGACAGGGATTATTGGAGACCCAGTACTTC; CDR3 protein: CASSLARGGQGLLETQYF
V gene: TRBV6-6; D gene: .; clone size: .; J gene: TRBJ2-1; CDR3 DNA: TGTGCCAGCAGTTACTCGAGGCTCGCGGGAGAGCAGTTCTTC; CDR3 protein: CASSYSRLAGEQFF
V gene: TRBV11-3; D gene: TRBD1; clone size: .; J gene: TRBJ2-5; CDR3 DNA: TGTGCCAGCAGCCCCAGCAGGGGGTACCAAGAGACCCAGTACTTC; CDR3 protein: CASSPSRGYQETQYF
V gene: TRBV10-3; D gene: TRBD2; clone size: .; J gene: TRBJ2-7; CDR3 DNA: TGTGCCATCAGTGAACCGAGGACTAGCGGGAGCCTCGAGCAGTACTTC; CDR3 protein: CAISEPRTSGSLEQYF
V gene: TRBV5-1; D gene: TRBD1; clone size: once; J gene: TRBJ2-7; CDR3 DNA: TGCGCCAGCAGCTTGGATGGGACAGGGGGTTATTCTTCCTACGAGCAGTACTTC; CDR3 protein: CASSLDGTGGYSSYEQYF
V gene: TRBV5-4; D gene: TRBD2; clone size: few; J gene: TRBJ2-1; CDR3 DNA: TGTGCCAGCAGCCCGGCCGGGACTAGCCCCGACAATGAGCAGTTCTTC; CDR3 protein: CASSPAGTSPDNEQFF
V gene: TRBV4-1; D gene: .; clone size: .; J gene: TRBJ1-1; CDR3 DNA: TGCGCCAGCAGCCAAGATACAGGGAGCCCTGGGAACACTGAAGCTTTCTTT; CDR3 protein: CASSQDTGSPGNTEAFF
V gene: TRBV28; D gene: TRBD2; clone size: .; J gene: TRBJ2-5; CDR3 DNA: TGTGCCAGCAGTTTATGGGGGGGGACTAGCGGGAGCTTGGAGACCCAGTACTTC; CDR3 protein: CASSLWGGTSGSLETQYF
V gene: TRBV4-2; D gene: TRBD2; clone size: once; J gene: TRBJ2-7; CDR3 DNA: TGTGCCAGCAGCCAAATTCTGGCGGGAGGTGAATCCTACGAGCAGTACTTC; CDR3 protein: CASSQILAGGESYEQYF
V gene: TRBV19; D gene: .; clone size: .; J gene: TRBJ2-7; CDR3 DNA: TGTGCCAGTAGTCGGCGGGGCGGTATCTCCTACGAGCAGTACTTC; CDR3 protein: CASSRRGGISYEQYF
V gene: TRBV27; D gene: .; clone size: .; J gene: TRBJ2-5; CDR3 DNA: TGTGCCAGCAGTCGTAGCAGGGGTCGAGTGTTGGAGACCCAGTACTTC; CDR3 protein: CASSRSRGRVLETQYF
V gene: TRBV9; D gene: TRBD2; clone size: .; J gene: TRBJ2-1; CDR3 DNA: TGTGCCAGCAGCCCCCACGGGAGGGCTGACTACAATGAGCAGTTCTTC; CDR3 protein: CASSPHGRADYNEQFF
V gene: TRBV15; D gene: .; clone size: once; J gene: TRBJ2-7; CDR3 DNA: TGTGCCACCAGCAGGCAGGGGTCCGACGAGCAGTACTTC; CDR3 protein: CATSRQGSDEQYF
V gene: TRBV9; D gene: .; clone size: .; J gene: TRBJ2-1; CDR3 DNA: TGTGCCAGCAGCGTTCGCCCACTGGATGAGCAGTTCTTC; CDR3 protein: CASSVRPLDEQFF